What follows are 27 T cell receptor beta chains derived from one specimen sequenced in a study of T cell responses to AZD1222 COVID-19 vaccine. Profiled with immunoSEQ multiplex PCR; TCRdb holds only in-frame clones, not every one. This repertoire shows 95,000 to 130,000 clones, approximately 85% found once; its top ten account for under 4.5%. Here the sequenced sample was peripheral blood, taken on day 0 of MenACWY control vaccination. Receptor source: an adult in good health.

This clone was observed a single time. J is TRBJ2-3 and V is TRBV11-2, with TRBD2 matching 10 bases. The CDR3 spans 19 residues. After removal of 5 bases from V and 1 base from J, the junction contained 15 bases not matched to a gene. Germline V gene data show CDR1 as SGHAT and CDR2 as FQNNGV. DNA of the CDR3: TGTGCCAGCAGCCCACCCCCCCTCCTTAGCGGGGGGCGCACAGATACGCAGTATTTT. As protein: CASSPPPLLSGGRTDTQYF.

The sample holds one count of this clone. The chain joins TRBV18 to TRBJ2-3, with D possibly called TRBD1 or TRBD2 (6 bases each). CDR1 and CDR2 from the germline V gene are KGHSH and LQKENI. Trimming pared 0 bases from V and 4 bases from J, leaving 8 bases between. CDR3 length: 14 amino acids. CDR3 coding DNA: TGTGCCAGCTCACCACCGGGGGGCCCAGATACGCAGTATTTT. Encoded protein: CASSPPGGPDTQYF.

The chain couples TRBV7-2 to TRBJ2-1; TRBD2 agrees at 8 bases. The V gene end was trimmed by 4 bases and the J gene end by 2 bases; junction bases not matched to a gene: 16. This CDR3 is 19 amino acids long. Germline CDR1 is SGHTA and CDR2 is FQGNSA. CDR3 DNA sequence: TGTGCCAGCAGCTCGGCTCGGTTGGACGGGGGGGCCGCCTACAATGAGCAGTTCTTC. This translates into CASSSARLDGGAAYNEQFF.

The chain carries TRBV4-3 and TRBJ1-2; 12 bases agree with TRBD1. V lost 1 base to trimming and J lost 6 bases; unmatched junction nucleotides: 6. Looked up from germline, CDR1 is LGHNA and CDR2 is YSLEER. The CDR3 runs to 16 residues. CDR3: CASSQVPGTGGDGYTF. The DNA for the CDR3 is TGCGCCAGCAGCCAAGTACCCGGGACAGGGGGCGATGGCTACACCTTC.

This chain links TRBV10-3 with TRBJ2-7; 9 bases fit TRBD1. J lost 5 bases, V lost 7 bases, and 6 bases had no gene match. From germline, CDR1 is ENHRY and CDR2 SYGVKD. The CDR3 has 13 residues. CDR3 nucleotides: TGTGCCATCAAAAGTACAGGGGGCCACGAGCAGTACTTC. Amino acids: CAIKSTGGHEQYF.

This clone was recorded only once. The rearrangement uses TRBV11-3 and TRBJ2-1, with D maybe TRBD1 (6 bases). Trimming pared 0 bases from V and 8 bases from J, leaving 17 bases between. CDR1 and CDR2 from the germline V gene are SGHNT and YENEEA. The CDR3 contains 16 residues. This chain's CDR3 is CASSLDGGQYNDEQFF. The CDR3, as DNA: TGTGCCAGCAGCTTAGATGGGGGACAATATAACGATGAGCAGTTCTTC.

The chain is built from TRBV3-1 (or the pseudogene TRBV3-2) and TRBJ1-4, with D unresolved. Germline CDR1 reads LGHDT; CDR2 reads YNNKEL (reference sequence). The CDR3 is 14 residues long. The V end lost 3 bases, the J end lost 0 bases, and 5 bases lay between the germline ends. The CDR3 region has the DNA TGTGCCAGCAGCCAGAGAGCAACTAATGAAAAACTGTTTTTT. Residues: CASSQRATNEKLFF.

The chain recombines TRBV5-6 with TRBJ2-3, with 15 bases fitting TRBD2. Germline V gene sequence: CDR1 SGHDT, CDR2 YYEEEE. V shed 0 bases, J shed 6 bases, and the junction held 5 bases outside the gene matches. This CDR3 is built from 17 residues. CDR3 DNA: TGTGCCAGCAGCTTGGATAGGACTAGCGGGGGGGCGGATACGCAGTATTTT. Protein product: CASSLDRTSGGADTQYF.

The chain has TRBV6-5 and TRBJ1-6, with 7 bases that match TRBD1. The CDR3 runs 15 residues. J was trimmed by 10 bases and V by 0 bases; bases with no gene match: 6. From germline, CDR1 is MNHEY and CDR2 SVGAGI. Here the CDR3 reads CASSYSNRGESPLHF. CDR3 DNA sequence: TGTGCCAGCAGTTACTCGAACAGGGGCGAATCACCCCTCCACTTT.

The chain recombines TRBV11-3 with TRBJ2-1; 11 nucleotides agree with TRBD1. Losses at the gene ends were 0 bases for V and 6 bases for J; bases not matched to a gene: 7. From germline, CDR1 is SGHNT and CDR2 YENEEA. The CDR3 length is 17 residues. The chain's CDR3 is CASSLDGLGQGGNEQFF. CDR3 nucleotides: TGTGCCAGCAGCTTAGATGGATTGGGACAGGGGGGCAATGAGCAGTTCTTC.

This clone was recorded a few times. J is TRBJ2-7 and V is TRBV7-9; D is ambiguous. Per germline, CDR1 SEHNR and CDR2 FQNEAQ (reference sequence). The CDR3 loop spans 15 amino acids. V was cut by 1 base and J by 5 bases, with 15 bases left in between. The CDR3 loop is CASSLGQGPRDEQYF. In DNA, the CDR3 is TGTGCCAGCAGCTTAGGACAAGGGCCTAGGGACGAGCAGTACTTC.

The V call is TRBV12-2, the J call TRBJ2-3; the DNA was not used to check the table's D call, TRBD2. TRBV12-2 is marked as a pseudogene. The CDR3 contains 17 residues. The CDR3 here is CASRPRNGDSTTDTQYF. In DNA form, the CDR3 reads TGTGCAAGTCGCCCAAGGAATGGGGACTCTACCACAGATACGCAGTATTTT.

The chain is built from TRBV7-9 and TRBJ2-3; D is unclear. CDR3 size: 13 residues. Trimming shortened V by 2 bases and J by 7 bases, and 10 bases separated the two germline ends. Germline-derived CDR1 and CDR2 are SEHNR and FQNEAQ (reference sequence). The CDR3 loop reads CASSLSGHYTQYF. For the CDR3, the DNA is TGTGCCAGCAGCTTATCCGGCCACTATACGCAGTATTTT.

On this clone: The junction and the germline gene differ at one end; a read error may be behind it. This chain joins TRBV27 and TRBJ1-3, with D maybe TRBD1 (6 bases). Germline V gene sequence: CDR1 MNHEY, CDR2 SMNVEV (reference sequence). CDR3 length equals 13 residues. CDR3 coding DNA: TGTGCCAGCAGACCGGGACAAGGAAGCACCATATATTTT. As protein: CASRPGQGSTIYF.

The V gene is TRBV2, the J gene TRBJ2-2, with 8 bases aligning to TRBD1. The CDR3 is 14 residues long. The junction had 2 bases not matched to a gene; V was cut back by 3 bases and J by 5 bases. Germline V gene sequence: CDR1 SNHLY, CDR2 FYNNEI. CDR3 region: CASSENRGTGELFF. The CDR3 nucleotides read TGTGCCAGCAGTGAGAACAGGGGGACCGGGGAGCTGTTTTTT.

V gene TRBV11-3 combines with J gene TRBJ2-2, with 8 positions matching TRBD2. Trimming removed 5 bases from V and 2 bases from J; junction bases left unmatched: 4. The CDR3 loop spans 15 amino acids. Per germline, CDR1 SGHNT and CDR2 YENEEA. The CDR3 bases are TGTGCCAGCAGCCCCGGGGGGGGAAACACCGGGGAGCTGTTTTTT. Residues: CASSPGGGNTGELFF.

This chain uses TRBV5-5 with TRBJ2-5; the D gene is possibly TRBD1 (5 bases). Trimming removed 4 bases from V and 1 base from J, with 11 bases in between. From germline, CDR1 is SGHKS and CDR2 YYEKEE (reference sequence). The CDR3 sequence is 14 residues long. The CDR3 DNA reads TGTGCCAGCAGCCGTACAGGAGTCCAAGAGACCCAGTACTTC. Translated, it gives CASSRTGVQETQYF.

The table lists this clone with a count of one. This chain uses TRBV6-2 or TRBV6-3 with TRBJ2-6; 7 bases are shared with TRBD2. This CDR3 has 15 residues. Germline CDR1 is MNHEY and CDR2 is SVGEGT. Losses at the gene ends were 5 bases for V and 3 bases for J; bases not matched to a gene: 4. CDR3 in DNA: TGTGCCAGCAGTCCAGCGGGGTATGGGGCCAACGTCCTGACTTTC. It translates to CASSPAGYGANVLTF.

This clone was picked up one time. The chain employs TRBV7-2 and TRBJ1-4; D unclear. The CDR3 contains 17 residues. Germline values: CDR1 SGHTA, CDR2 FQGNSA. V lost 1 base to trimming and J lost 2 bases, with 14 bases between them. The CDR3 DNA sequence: TGTGCCAGCAGCTTAGATTTTGAAGGAGCGACTAATGAAAAACTGTTTTTT. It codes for CASSLDFEGATNEKLFF.

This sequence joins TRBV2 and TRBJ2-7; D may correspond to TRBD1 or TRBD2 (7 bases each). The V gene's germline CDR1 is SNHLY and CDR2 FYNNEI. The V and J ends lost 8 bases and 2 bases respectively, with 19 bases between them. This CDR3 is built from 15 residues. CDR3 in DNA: TGTGCCAGCTCTGGGGGGGGACAGAGGACCTACGAGCAGTACTTC. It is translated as CASSGGGQRTYEQYF.

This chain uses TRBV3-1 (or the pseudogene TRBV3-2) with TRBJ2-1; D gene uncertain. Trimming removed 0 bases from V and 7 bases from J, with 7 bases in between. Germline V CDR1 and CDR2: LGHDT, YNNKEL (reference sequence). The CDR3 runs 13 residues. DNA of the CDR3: TGTGCCAGCAGCCAAGATAGTGTTAATGAGCAGTTCTTC. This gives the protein CASSQDSVNEQFF.

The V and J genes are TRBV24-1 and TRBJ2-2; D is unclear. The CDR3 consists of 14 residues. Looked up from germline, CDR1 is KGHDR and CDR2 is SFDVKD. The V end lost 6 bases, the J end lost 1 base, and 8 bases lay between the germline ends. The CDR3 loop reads CATSFLGNTGELFF. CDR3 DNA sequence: TGTGCCACCAGTTTTTTGGGGAACACCGGGGAGCTGTTTTTT.

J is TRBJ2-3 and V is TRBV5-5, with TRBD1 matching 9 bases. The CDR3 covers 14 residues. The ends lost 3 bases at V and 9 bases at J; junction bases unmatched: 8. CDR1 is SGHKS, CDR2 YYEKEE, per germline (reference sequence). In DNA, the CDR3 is TGTGCCAGCAGCTCGACAGGGGGTGACGGAACGCAGTATTTT. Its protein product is CASSSTGGDGTQYF.

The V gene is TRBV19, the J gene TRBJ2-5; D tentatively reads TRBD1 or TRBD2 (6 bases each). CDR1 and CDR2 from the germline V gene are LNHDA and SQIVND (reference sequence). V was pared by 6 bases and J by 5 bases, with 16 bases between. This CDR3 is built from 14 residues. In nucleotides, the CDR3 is TGTGCCAGTAGCTGGTTGGGGGCGGGGGAGACCCAGTACTTC. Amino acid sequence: CASSWLGAGETQYF.

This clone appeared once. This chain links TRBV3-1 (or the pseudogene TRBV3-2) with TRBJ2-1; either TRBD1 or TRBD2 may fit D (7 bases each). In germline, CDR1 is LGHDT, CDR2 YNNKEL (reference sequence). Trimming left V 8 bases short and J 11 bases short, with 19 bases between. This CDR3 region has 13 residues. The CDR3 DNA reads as TGTGCCAGCCTATCAGGGGGGGGCACAAAGCAGTTCTTC. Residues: CASLSGGGTKQFF.

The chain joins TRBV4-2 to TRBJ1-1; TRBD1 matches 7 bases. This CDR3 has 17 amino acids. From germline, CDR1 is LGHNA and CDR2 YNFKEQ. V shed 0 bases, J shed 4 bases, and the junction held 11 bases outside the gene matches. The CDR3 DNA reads TGTGCCAGCAGCCAAGAGCCAGGGACAGCGCTGGGCACTGAAGCTTTCTTT. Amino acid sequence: CASSQEPGTALGTEAFF.

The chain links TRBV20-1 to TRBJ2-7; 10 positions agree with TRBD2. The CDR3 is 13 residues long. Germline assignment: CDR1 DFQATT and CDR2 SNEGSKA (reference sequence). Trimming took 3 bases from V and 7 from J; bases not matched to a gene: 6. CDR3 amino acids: CSASTSGVGEQYF. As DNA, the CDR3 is TGCAGTGCTAGTACTAGCGGGGTGGGTGAGCAGTACTTC.